These 32 T cell receptor beta chains were sequenced from one sample in a study of blood T cell repertoires in COVID-19. Assay: immunoSEQ multiplex PCR; the TCRdb copy retains only in-frame clones and omits some. The sample holds about 110,000 clones; over 70% are singletons and the top ten take about 6.6%. Material: peripheral blood. These receptors originate from a woman in her forties or fifties with acute or convalescent COVID-19.

CDR3 in amino acids: CASSFDRGTGNTIYF. The CDR3 coding sequence is TGTGCCAGCAGTTTCGACAGGGGGACTGGAAACACCATATATTTT. The chain has TRBV2 and TRBJ1-3; 9 nucleotides agree with TRBD1. The CDR3 length is 15 residues. Germline loops: CDR1 SNHLY, CDR2 FYNNEI. J lost 2 bases, V lost 5 bases, and 4 bases had no gene match.

The chain links TRBV30 to TRBJ1-3; no reliable D call. CDR1 and CDR2 (germline): GTSNPN, SVGIG (reference sequence). Trimming shortened V by 0 bases and J by 0 bases, and 12 bases separated the two germline ends. CDR3 length: 16 residues. The CDR3 loop is CAWSVTATFSGNTIYF. The CDR3 DNA sequence: TGTGCCTGGAGTGTTACAGCAACCTTCTCTGGAAACACCATATATTTT.

This clone was seen a single time. The J gene is TRBJ2-1, the V gene TRBV19; 8 positions agree with TRBD2. The ends lost 5 bases at V and 4 bases at J; junction bases unmatched: 4. The CDR3 runs to 14 residues. Per the germline V gene, CDR1 is LNHDA and CDR2 is SQIVND (reference sequence). The CDR3 here is CASSPGGPYNEQFF. In DNA form, the CDR3 reads TGTGCCAGTAGTCCGGGGGGGCCATACAATGAGCAGTTCTTC. Complete variable domain (other parts from reference TRBV19 and TRBJ2-1): DGGITQSPKYLFRKEGQNVTLSCEQNLNHDAMYWYRQDPGQGLRLIYYSQIVNDFQKGDIAEGYSVSREKKESFPLTVTSAQKNPTAFYLCASSPGGPYNEQFFGPGTRLTVL.

The rearrangement joins TRBV2 to TRBJ1-1; 7 bases fit TRBD1. Unmatched junction bases numbered 7, after V lost 7 bases and J lost 2 bases. The CDR3 is 14 amino acids. The germline CDR1 and CDR2 sequences are SNHLY and FYNNEI. CDR3 DNA sequence: TGTGCCAGCACTAACAGGGACAGAAACACTGAAGCTTTCTTT. It yields the protein CASTNRDRNTEAFF.

This chain links TRBV2 with TRBJ1-4; a weak D match, TRBD1 (6 bases). Trimming took 5 bases from V and 7 from J, leaving 17 bases between them. Germline CDR1 is SNHLY and CDR2 is FYNNEI. The CDR3 consists of 15 residues. The CDR3 protein is CASSPVGTSGEKLFF. In DNA, the CDR3 is TGTGCCAGCAGTCCCGTGGGGACATCCGGTGAAAAACTGTTTTTT.

The chain uses TRBV5-4 and TRBJ1-6, with 7 nucleotides matching TRBD1. Germline V gene sequence: CDR1 SGHNT, CDR2 YYREEE (reference sequence). Unmatched junction bases numbered 8, after V lost 5 bases and J lost 0 bases. CDR3 length: 17 amino acids. DNA of the CDR3: TGTGCCAGCAGGGCGGGACAGACCAGCTCCTATAATTCACCCCTCCACTTT. It yields the protein CASRAGQTSSYNSPLHF.

In this sample, this clone turned up once. The chain joins TRBV25-1 to TRBJ1-1; perhaps TRBD1 as D (6 bases). Germline V lookup: CDR1 MGHDK, CDR2 SYGVNS. Deletions cut 5 bases from V and 11 bases from J, with 12 bases between. The CDR3 is made up of 11 amino acids. The CDR3 sequence: CASSPGVGAFF. The CDR3 DNA follows: TGTGCCAGCAGTCCAGGGGTGGGGGCTTTCTTT.

This clone came up a few times. The chain is built from TRBV19 and TRBJ2-1, with D possibly being TRBD1 (6 bases). This CDR3 has 12 amino acids. The ends were cut back, 6 bases at V and 10 bases at J, with 13 bases in the middle. Germline V CDR1 and CDR2: LNHDA, SQIVND (reference sequence). CDR3 bases: TGTGCCAGTAGCAGGGGTACGGGGGAGCAGTTCTTC. This gives the protein CASSRGTGEQFF.

V gene TRBV9 combines with J gene TRBJ1-1; possible D gene TRBD1, 5 bases. The germline CDR1 and CDR2 sequences are SGDLS and YYNGEE. V lost 6 bases, J lost 5 bases, and 20 bases lay in between. This CDR3 has 15 residues. CDR3 loop: CASTPFGGTGTEAFF. CDR3 DNA sequence: TGTGCCAGCACTCCATTTGGGGGGACGGGGACTGAAGCTTTCTTT.

V is TRBV14 and J is TRBJ1-2; 7 nucleotides match TRBD1. CDR3 length: 17 residues. Germline lookup yields CDR1 SGHDN and CDR2 FVKESK. V dropped 4 bases and J dropped 1; count of bases not matched to a gene: 12. The chain's CDR3 is CASSPTRRQGLNYGYTF. The CDR3 DNA reads as TGTGCCAGCAGCCCGACTCGTCGACAGGGCCTTAACTATGGCTACACCTTC.

This clone has only a few counts. The chain links TRBV5-5 to TRBJ1-2; D is uncertain. Germline V gene sequence: CDR1 SGHKS, CDR2 YYEKEE (reference sequence). The CDR3 totals 13 residues. The V end was cut by 5 bases, the J end by 6 bases, with 14 bases between. The DNA for the CDR3 is TGTGCCAGCAGACACGAGGTTAATGATGGCTACACCTTC. Protein sequence: CASRHEVNDGYTF.

This chain joins TRBV9 and TRBJ2-3; D may be TRBD2 (5 bases). The CDR3 runs 12 residues. Trimming removed 1 base from V and 8 bases from J, with 8 bases in between. Germline V gene data show CDR1 as SGDLS and CDR2 as YYNGEE. The CDR3 sequence: CASSVNGVTQYF. The CDR3 nucleotides read TGTGCCAGCAGCGTAAACGGGGTTACGCAGTATTTT.

The chain is built from TRBV12-3 or TRBV12-4 and TRBJ1-1; D call uncertain. V lost 2 bases and J lost 1, with 5 bases in between. The CDR3 covers 13 residues. CDR3 sequence: CASSLMANTEAFF. The CDR3 bases are TGTGCCAGCAGTTTAATGGCGAACACTGAAGCTTTCTTT.

The CDR3 sequence: CASKRRGSTEAFF. The CDR3 bases are TGTGCCAGCAAACGGCGAGGGAGCACTGAAGCTTTCTTT. V gene TRBV5-6 combines with J gene TRBJ1-1, with D unresolved. The CDR3 has 13 amino acids. Germline loops: CDR1 SGHDT, CDR2 YYEEEE. Trimming took off 6 bases at V and 4 bases at J, with 13 bases between the two ends.

This clone was seen only a few times. The chain uses TRBV5-4 and TRBJ1-3; the D is unclear. Trimming took off 5 bases at V and 0 bases at J, with 18 bases between the two ends. This CDR3 contains 17 residues. In germline, CDR1 is SGHNT, CDR2 YYREEE (reference sequence). CDR3 coding DNA: TGTGCCAGCAGTTTGCTACCCGCGACATTCTCTGGAAACACCATATATTTT. It yields the protein CASSLLPATFSGNTIYF.

The genes are TRBV2 and TRBJ2-3; 9 bases align to TRBD1. The J segment lost 4 bases and the V segment lost 8 bases, leaving 7 bases of the junction unmatched. Germline values: CDR1 SNHLY, CDR2 FYNNEI. The CDR3 loop spans 14 amino acids. The CDR3 DNA reads TGTGCCAGCGGGCGGACAGGGGCCGCAGATACGCAGTATTTT. Translating it yields CASGRTGAADTQYF.

The chain carries TRBV9 and TRBJ1-1; perhaps TRBD1 as D (6 bases). The CDR3 runs to 13 residues. Trimming pared 4 bases from V and 1 base from J, leaving 8 bases between. CDR1 and CDR2 from the germline V gene are SGDLS and YYNGEE. CDR3 in amino acids: CASSQGPNTEAFF. The CDR3 region has the DNA TGTGCCAGCAGCCAGGGGCCGAACACTGAAGCTTTCTTT.

This clone was detected only once. The rearrangement links TRBV6-2 or TRBV6-3 to TRBJ2-4, with D tentatively TRBD1 (6 bases). Trimming cost V 5 bases and J 0 bases, with 20 bases left between them. The CDR3 covers 18 residues. From germline, CDR1 is MNHEY and CDR2 SVGEGT. This CDR3 is CASSPPDQGILAKNIQYF. The CDR3 DNA is TGTGCCAGCAGTCCGCCCGACCAGGGGATCCTAGCCAAAAACATTCAGTACTTC.

This clone was counted a single time. The chain joins TRBV5-8 to TRBJ2-7; weak D call: TRBD1 (7 bases). This CDR3 region has 16 residues. Trimming removed 4 bases at V and 3 bases at J, with 20 bases between. Germline CDR1 SGHTS, CDR2 YDEGEE. The DNA of the CDR3 is TGTGCCAGCAGCGCTGCGGGACAGTTAAGACTCTACGAGCAGTACTTC. It is translated as CASSAAGQLRLYEQYF.

The chain uses TRBV3-1 (or the pseudogene TRBV3-2) and TRBJ2-7, with 7 nucleotides matching TRBD1. Germline lookup yields CDR1 LGHDT and CDR2 YNNKEL (reference sequence). V trimming: 0 bases; J trimming: 3 bases; junction bases outside the gene matches: 5. The CDR3 totals 15 residues. The DNA for the CDR3 is TGTGCCAGCAGCCAAGAGACAGGGCTAAGCTACGAGCAGTACTTC. Amino acids: CASSQETGLSYEQYF.

This chain uses TRBV19 with TRBJ2-1; 11 bases map to TRBD1. The ends lost 5 bases at V and 4 bases at J; junction bases unmatched: 13. The CDR3 runs 18 residues. Germline values: CDR1 LNHDA, CDR2 SQIVND (reference sequence). The CDR3, as DNA: TGTGCCAGTAGTCCAGACCGGGCCGGGACAGGGGGGTACAATGAGCAGTTCTTC. It codes for CASSPDRAGTGGYNEQFF.

This clone has just a few counts. The V call is TRBV11-1, the J call TRBJ2-1; a weak D match, TRBD2 (5 bases). V was pared by 3 bases and J by 3 bases, with 9 bases between. Germline V gene lookup returns CDR1 SGHAT and CDR2 FQDESV (reference sequence). The CDR3 sequence is 14 residues long. The CDR3 here is CASSLRAYYNEQFF. In DNA, the CDR3 is TGTGCCAGCAGCTTGCGGGCTTACTACAATGAGCAGTTCTTC.

The chain links TRBV19 to TRBJ2-1, with 7 positions matching TRBD1. This CDR3 contains 17 residues. CDR1 LNHDA and CDR2 SQIVND come from the germline V gene (reference sequence). The J segment lost 0 bases and the V segment lost 3 bases, leaving 8 bases of the junction unmatched. The CDR3 spells CASSITPTGISYNEQFF. DNA for the CDR3: TGTGCCAGTAGTATTACCCCGACAGGGATCTCCTACAATGAGCAGTTCTTC.

The chain has TRBV5-6 and TRBJ1-2, with 8 bases aligning to TRBD1. CDR3 size: 18 residues. J gave up 4 bases and V 4 bases, and 18 bases lay outside the gene matches. Germline values: CDR1 SGHDT, CDR2 YYEEEE. CDR3: CASSHQRFRTGTFYGYTF. The CDR3 DNA sequence: TGTGCCAGCAGCCACCAACGGTTTCGGACAGGGACGTTCTATGGCTACACCTTC.

This clone showed up just a few times. This chain connects TRBV7-3 to TRBJ2-2; 11 bases are a match to TRBD1. CDR3 length: 17 amino acids. Trimming took 4 bases from V and 5 from J; bases not matched to a gene: 9. The V gene's germline CDR1 is SGHTA and CDR2 FQGTGA. CDR3 protein: CASSSRTGGLGTGELFF. CDR3 DNA sequence: TGTGCCAGCAGCTCCCGGACAGGGGGCTTAGGGACCGGGGAGCTGTTTTTT.

V is TRBV6-5 and J is TRBJ2-1; TRBD2 agrees at 14 bases. The CDR3 length is 16 residues. Unmatched junction bases numbered 5, after V lost 2 bases and J lost 8 bases. Germline values: CDR1 MNHEY, CDR2 SVGAGI. The CDR3, as DNA: TGTGCCAGCAGTTACCGGACTAGCGGGGGGACCGATGAGCAGTTCTTC. Encoded protein: CASSYRTSGGTDEQFF.

The chain uses TRBV15 and TRBJ1-2; 7 positions agree with TRBD1. Germline trimming cut 3 bases from V and 8 bases from J; bases unmatched to any gene: 9. The CDR3 loop spans 14 amino acids. Germline V lookup: CDR1 LNHNV, CDR2 YYDKDF (reference sequence). CDR3 sequence: CATSREQGGRGYTF. The DNA for the CDR3 is TGTGCCACCAGCAGGGAGCAGGGGGGCCGAGGCTACACCTTC.

This clone is a singleton in its sample. The CDR3 coding sequence is TGTGCTAGTGGTTTGGCCGTGGGACAGGGGGACACTGAAGCTTTCTTT. This sequence encodes CASGLAVGQGDTEAFF. The J gene is TRBJ1-1, the V gene TRBV12-5; 11 bases fit TRBD1. CDR1 is LGHNT, CDR2 FRNRAP, per germline. The CDR3 has 16 residues. The ends lost 1 base at V and 3 bases at J; junction bases unmatched: 4.

V usage is TRBV27 and J usage is TRBJ1-2, with 7 bases lining up with TRBD1. The germline CDR1 and CDR2 sequences are MNHEY and SMNVEV (reference sequence). The J segment lost 8 bases and the V segment lost 3 bases, leaving 12 bases of the junction unmatched. The CDR3 has 15 residues. CDR3: CASSFLGTEFSGYTF. In DNA, the CDR3 is TGTGCCAGCAGTTTTTTGGGGACAGAGTTCAGCGGCTACACCTTC.

This chain connects TRBV12-3 or TRBV12-4 to TRBJ2-7; D might be TRBD2 (5 bases). V was pared by 3 bases and J by 5 bases, with 11 bases between. The length of the CDR3 is 13 residues. The CDR3 sequence is CASSLVSGNEQYF. CDR3 bases: TGTGCCAGCAGTTTGGTATCGGGGAACGAGCAGTACTTC.

The chain links TRBV12-3 or TRBV12-4 to TRBJ1-5, with D tentatively TRBD1 (6 bases). Trimming took off 6 bases at V and 9 bases at J, with 15 bases between the two ends. The CDR3 consists of 13 residues. CDR3 in amino acids: CASSLDRIGPQHF. The CDR3 DNA is TGTGCCAGCAGCCTCGACAGGATTGGGCCCCAGCATTTT.

The chain has TRBV2 and TRBJ2-7; D uncertain. Germline V CDR1 and CDR2: SNHLY, FYNNEI. This CDR3 has 12 amino acids. Deletions cut 3 bases from V and 3 bases from J, with 6 bases between. The CDR3 sequence: CASSDRNYEQYF. CDR3 nucleotide sequence: TGTGCCAGCAGTGACAGAAACTACGAGCAGTACTTC.